This T cell receptor beta chain was found in a study of blood T cell repertoires in COVID-19. As handled by the study authors: Estimated nucleated cell counts came from reference gene primer amplification. Profiling relied on immunoSEQ multiplex PCR, and the TCRdb table lists in-frame clones only, not all of them. Clone size and the V and J calls come from that table; the DNA yielded D and trimming. The sample yields some 200,000 clones, around 94% seen once. Recruited during active infection, patients (from Seattle) were subsequently followed longitudinally. From germline, CDR1 is LNHDA and CDR2 SQIVND (reference sequence). The CDR3 has 13 amino acids. The germline V and J ends were trimmed by 4 bases and 5 bases, with 11 bases remaining between them.

The sequenced material came from peripheral blood. V is TRBV19 and J is TRBJ1-1, with D unclear. The receptor's source is a man aged 25 to 40 with COVID-19, enrolled during active disease. CDR3 sequence reads: CASSTGRGTEAFF. The CDR3 bases are TGTGCCAGTAGTACTGGAAGAGGGACTGAAGCTTTCTTT.